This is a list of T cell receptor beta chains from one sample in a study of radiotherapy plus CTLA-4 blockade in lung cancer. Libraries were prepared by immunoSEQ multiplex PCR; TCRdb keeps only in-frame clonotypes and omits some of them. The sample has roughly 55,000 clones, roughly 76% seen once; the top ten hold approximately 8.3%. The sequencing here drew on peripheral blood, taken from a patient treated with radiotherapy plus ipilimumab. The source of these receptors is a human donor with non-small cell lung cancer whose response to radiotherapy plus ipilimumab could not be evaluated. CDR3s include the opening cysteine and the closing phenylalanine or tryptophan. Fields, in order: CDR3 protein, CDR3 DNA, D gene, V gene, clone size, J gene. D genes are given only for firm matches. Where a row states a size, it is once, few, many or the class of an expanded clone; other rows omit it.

CDR3aa: CASSIRGADTQYF
CDR3nt: TGTGCCAGTAGTATAAGAGGTGCAGATACGCAGTATTTT
d_gene: NA
v_gene: TRBV19
abundance: NA
j_gene: TRBJ2-3

CDR3aa: CASSLAGLAGVEQFF
CDR3nt: TGCGCCAGCAGCTTGGCGGGACTAGCGGGGGTTGAGCAGTTCTTC
d_gene: TRBD2
v_gene: TRBV5-1
abundance: NA
j_gene: TRBJ2-1

CDR3aa: CASRTQGGTEAFF
CDR3nt: TGTGCCAGCCGAACTCAGGGGGGCACTGAAGCTTTCTTT
d_gene: TRBD1
v_gene: TRBV27
abundance: NA
j_gene: TRBJ1-1

CDR3aa: CASSNRVATEAFF
CDR3nt: TGTGCCAGCAGCAACAGGGTGGCCACTGAAGCTTTCTTT
d_gene: NA
v_gene: TRBV5-4
abundance: NA
j_gene: TRBJ1-1

CDR3aa: CASSLLAGEQYF
CDR3nt: TGTGCCAGCAGCTTACTAGCGGGTGAGCAGTACTTC
d_gene: TRBD2
v_gene: TRBV5-6
abundance: NA
j_gene: TRBJ2-7

CDR3aa: CASSPQGESIQPQHF
CDR3nt: TGTGCCAGCAGCCCCCAGGGGGAGTCGATTCAGCCCCAGCATTTT
d_gene: TRBD1
v_gene: TRBV7-2
abundance: NA
j_gene: TRBJ1-5

CDR3aa: CAIRGGQGGYEQYF
CDR3nt: TGTGCCATCAGAGGGGGACAGGGGGGCTACGAGCAGTACTTC
d_gene: TRBD1
v_gene: TRBV10-3
abundance: NA
j_gene: TRBJ2-7

CDR3aa: CASSFRGSGDFTGELFF
CDR3nt: TGTGCCAGCAGCTTTCGCGGTAGCGGGGATTTTACCGGGGAGCTGTTTTTT
d_gene: TRBD2
v_gene: TRBV7-8
abundance: few
j_gene: TRBJ2-2

CDR3aa: CASSSAGLYNEQFF
CDR3nt: TGTGCCAGCAGCTCAGCTGGCCTCTACAATGAGCAGTTCTTC
d_gene: NA
v_gene: TRBV7-2
abundance: NA
j_gene: TRBJ2-1

CDR3aa: CASSSPGQSYEQYF
CDR3nt: TGCGCCAGCAGCTCTCCGGGACAGTCCTACGAGCAGTACTTC
d_gene: TRBD1
v_gene: TRBV5-1
abundance: NA
j_gene: TRBJ2-7

CDR3aa: CAISEERQGAQYF
CDR3nt: TGTGCCATCAGTGAGGAAAGGCAGGGGGCCCAGTACTTC
d_gene: TRBD1
v_gene: TRBV10-3
abundance: NA
j_gene: TRBJ2-5

CDR3aa: CASYGRPTDTQYF
CDR3nt: TGTGCCAGCTACGGGAGGCCCACAGATACGCAGTATTTT
d_gene: TRBD2
v_gene: TRBV2
abundance: NA
j_gene: TRBJ2-3

CDR3aa: CASILNRDRAYGYTF
CDR3nt: TGTGCCAGCATTCTAAACCGGGACAGGGCCTATGGCTACACCTTC
d_gene: TRBD1
v_gene: TRBV6-5
abundance: NA
j_gene: TRBJ1-2

CDR3aa: CASSFRLAGLQETQYF
CDR3nt: TGTGCCAGCAGCTTCAGGCTAGCGGGCTTGCAAGAGACCCAGTACTTC
d_gene: TRBD2
v_gene: TRBV11-2
abundance: NA
j_gene: TRBJ2-5

CDR3aa: CATSTAGGANTGELFF
CDR3nt: TGTGCCACCAGCACCGCAGGGGGCGCGAACACCGGGGAGCTGTTTTTT
d_gene: TRBD1
v_gene: TRBV15
abundance: NA
j_gene: TRBJ2-2

CDR3aa: CASSLKTGFHEQYF
CDR3nt: TGTGCCAGCAGCTTAAAAACAGGGTTCCACGAGCAGTACTTC
d_gene: NA
v_gene: TRBV7-7
abundance: few
j_gene: TRBJ2-7

CDR3aa: CASSRDSDYEQYF
CDR3nt: TGTGCCAGCAGCCGGGACTCTGACTACGAGCAGTACTTC
d_gene: NA
v_gene: TRBV9
abundance: NA
j_gene: TRBJ2-7

CDR3aa: CAISDARGGTDTQYF
CDR3nt: TGTGCCATCAGTGACGCACGGGGGGGCACAGATACGCAGTATTTT
d_gene: TRBD2
v_gene: TRBV10-3
abundance: NA
j_gene: TRBJ2-3

CDR3aa: CASSSLTGGASGYTF
CDR3nt: TGTGCCAGCAGCTCCTTAACAGGGGGCGCAAGTGGCTACACCTTC
d_gene: TRBD1
v_gene: TRBV5-4
abundance: NA
j_gene: TRBJ1-2

CDR3aa: CASSLNYGYTF
CDR3nt: TGTGCCAGCAGTCTTAACTATGGCTACACCTTC
d_gene: NA
v_gene: TRBV6-1
abundance: few
j_gene: TRBJ1-2

CDR3aa: CASSQDIVYGSYEQYF
CDR3nt: TGTGCCAGCAGCCAAGATATTGTCTACGGCTCCTACGAGCAGTACTTC
d_gene: NA
v_gene: TRBV14
abundance: NA
j_gene: TRBJ2-7

CDR3aa: CAISGTSGGALFQETQYF
CDR3nt: TGTGCCATCAGTGGGACTAGCGGGGGGGCCTTATTCCAAGAGACCCAGTACTTC
d_gene: TRBD2
v_gene: TRBV10-3
abundance: NA
j_gene: TRBJ2-5

CDR3aa: CASSLRPNSYYEQYF
CDR3nt: TGTGCCAGCAGCTTACGACCTAACAGTTACTACGAGCAGTACTTC
d_gene: NA
v_gene: TRBV11-3
abundance: NA
j_gene: TRBJ2-7

CDR3aa: CASSPNSGTSINEQYF
CDR3nt: TGTGCCAGCAGCCCCAACTCCGGGACTAGCATCAACGAGCAGTACTTC
d_gene: TRBD2
v_gene: TRBV9
abundance: NA
j_gene: TRBJ2-7